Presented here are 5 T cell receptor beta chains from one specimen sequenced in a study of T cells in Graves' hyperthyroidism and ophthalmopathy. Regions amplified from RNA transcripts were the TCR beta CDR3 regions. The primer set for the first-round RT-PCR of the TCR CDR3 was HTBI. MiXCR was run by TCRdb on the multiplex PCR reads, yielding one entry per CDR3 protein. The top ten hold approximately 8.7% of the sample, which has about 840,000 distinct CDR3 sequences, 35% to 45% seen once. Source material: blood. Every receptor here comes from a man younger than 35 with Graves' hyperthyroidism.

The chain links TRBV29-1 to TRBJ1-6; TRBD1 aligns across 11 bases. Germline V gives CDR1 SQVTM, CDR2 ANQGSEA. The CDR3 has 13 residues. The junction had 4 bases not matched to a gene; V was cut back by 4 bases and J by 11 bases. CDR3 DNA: TGCAGCGTTGCTACGGGACAGGGGGCACCCCTCCACTTT. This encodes CSVATGQGAPLHF.

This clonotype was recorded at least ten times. The CDR3 is CAISEAGKDQPQHF. CDR3 nucleotide sequence: TGTGCCATCAGTGAGGCAGGGAAGGATCAGCCCCAGCATTTT. V usage is TRBV10-3 and J usage is TRBJ1-5; maybe TRBD1 (5 bases). This CDR3 has 14 residues. V shed 2 bases and J shed 5 bases, with 10 bases lying between them. Germline CDR1 is ENHRY and CDR2 is SYGVKD.

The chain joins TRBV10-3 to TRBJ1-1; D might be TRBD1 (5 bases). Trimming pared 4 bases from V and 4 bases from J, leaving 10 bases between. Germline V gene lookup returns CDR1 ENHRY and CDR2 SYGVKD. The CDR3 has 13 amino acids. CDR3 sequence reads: CAISAGDPTEAFF. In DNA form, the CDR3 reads TGTGCCATCAGTGCCGGGGACCCCACTGAAGCTTTCTTT.

The CDR3 DNA sequence: TGTGCCAGCAGCAACGGAAAGCTAGCGGGAATCGTTAATCCATCCTACGAGCAGTACTTC. It is translated as CASSNGKLAGIVNPSYEQYF. This chain joins TRBV11-2 and TRBJ2-7, with 9 bases fitting TRBD2. The trim removed 5 bases at V and 1 base at J, leaving 21 bases unmatched. The CDR3 covers 20 residues. Germline loops: CDR1 SGHAT, CDR2 FQNNGV.

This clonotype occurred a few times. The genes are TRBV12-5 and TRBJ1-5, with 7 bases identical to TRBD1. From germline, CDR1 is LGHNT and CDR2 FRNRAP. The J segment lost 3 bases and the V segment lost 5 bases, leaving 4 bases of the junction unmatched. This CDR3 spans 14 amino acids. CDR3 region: CASGRQGSNQPQHF. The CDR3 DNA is TGTGCTAGTGGTCGACAGGGCTCCAATCAGCCCCAGCATTTT.